A single T cell receptor (beta chain) is shown here with its context. Measured with immunoSEQ multiplex PCR; TCRdb has only the in-frame clones, and not every one. The data show some 62,000 clones, with around 92% seen just once and 2.5% to 3% held by the top ten. The germline CDR1 and CDR2 sequences are MNHEY and SMNVEV (reference sequence). This CDR3 is built from 15 residues. Trimming cost V 8 bases and J 10 bases, with 24 bases left between them. This entry is derived from a study of T cell changes during pregnancy in multiple sclerosis. Sample: peripheral blood, taken in the second trimester of pregnancy. The chain uses TRBV27 and TRBJ2-1, with a possible D match to TRBD2 (6 bases). The receptor comes from a female donor in good health, enrolled as a control in a pregnancy study. CDR3 region: CASYLPGTARGEQFF. The CDR3 DNA reads TGTGCCAGCTACCTACCCGGGACCGCACGGGGGGAGCAGTTCTTC.